The 13 T cell receptor beta chains below were found in one sample sequenced in a study of T cells expressing NK-cell markers. One entry per CDR3 protein, without DNA, is what TCRdb gives after re-calling the 5' RACE reads. The sample has 160,000 or so distinct CDR3 sequences. Material for sequencing was blood T cells: a sorted CD56 or NKG2C T cell subset, CD4+ or CD8+ T cells, or bulk PBMC T cells (not recorded which). These receptors were taken from a woman between 18 and 69 years old in good health.

The chain has TRBV20-1 and TRBJ2-3; TCRdb lists TRBD1, though no DNA is available to test this call. Germline V lookup: CDR1 DFQATT, CDR2 SNEGSKA (reference sequence). The CDR3 extends over 15 amino acids. This CDR3 is CSARGETGITDTQYF.

This clonotype is classed as medium-sized (0.01 to 0.1%) by frequency. The chain recombines TRBV29-1 with TRBJ2-3; the TRBD2 assignment by TCRdb is unverifiable without DNA. Per the germline V gene, CDR1 is SQVTM and CDR2 is ANQGSEA. The CDR3 sequence is 14 residues long. CDR3 protein: CSVGAGRARDTQYF.

V and J are TRBV7-9 and TRBJ2-3; absent DNA, TCRdb's TRBD1 call cannot be checked. CDR3 length: 14 residues. CDR1 and CDR2 (germline): SEHNR, FQNEAQ (reference sequence). The CDR3 here is CASSLRAPVDTQYF.

V and J are TRBV7-9 and TRBJ1-5. This CDR3 contains 13 residues. The V gene's germline CDR1 is SEHNR and CDR2 FQNEAQ (reference sequence). Here the CDR3 reads CASSFYDNQPQHF.

J is TRBJ2-7 and V is TRBV20-1; TCRdb reports TRBD2, a call that lacks DNA to check it against. The germline CDR1 and CDR2 sequences are DFQATT and SNEGSKA (reference sequence). There are 15 residues in the CDR3. CDR3 sequence: CSARPFAGGPHEQYF.

The rearrangement links TRBV3-1 to TRBJ2-7. The CDR3 runs to 11 residues. CDR1 LGHDT and CDR2 YNNKEL come from the germline V gene (reference sequence). The chain's CDR3 is CASSQLYEQYF.

The chain is built from TRBV9 and TRBJ2-3; without DNA, the TCRdb call of TRBD2 cannot be checked. The CDR3 runs to 15 residues. Per the germline V gene, CDR1 is SGDLS and CDR2 is YYNGEE. The CDR3 here is CASSPGGSHTDTQYF.

The chain has TRBV29-1 and TRBJ1-1. This CDR3 spans 14 amino acids. CDR1 is SQVTM and CDR2 is ANQGSEA in the germline V gene. CDR3: CSVGLRISHTEAFF. Full variable domain (outside the CDR3, taken from reference TRBV29-1 and TRBJ1-1): SAVISQKPSRDICQRGTSLTIQCQVDSQVTMMFWYRQQPGQSLTLIATANQGSEATYESGFVIDKFPISRPNLTFSTLTVSNMSPEDSSIYLCSVGLRISHTEAFFGQGTRLTVV.

The genes are TRBV12-3 or TRBV12-4 and TRBJ2-5; no DNA is available, so the TRBD2 call from TCRdb remains unchecked. The CDR3 extends over 15 amino acids. The CDR3 here is CASRGTSGGSETQYF.

The chain couples TRBV28 to TRBJ2-5; TCRdb returns TRBD1, unconfirmable since there is no DNA. Germline assignment: CDR1 MDHEN and CDR2 SYDVKM. The CDR3 is 16 residues long. The chain's CDR3 is CASSSLQGAVGETQYF.

The chain employs TRBV6-1 and TRBJ2-1; the D call of TRBD2 rests on TCRdb alone, since no DNA is present to check it. The germline CDR1 and CDR2 sequences are MNHNS and SASEGT. CDR3 length: 11 residues. The CDR3 sequence: CASRENSEQFF.

This chain joins TRBV12-3 or TRBV12-4 and TRBJ1-2; TCRdb lists TRBD1, though no DNA is available to test this call. The CDR3 sequence is 13 residues long. CDR3 protein: CASSPPPGSGYTF.

The rearrangement uses TRBV5-1 and TRBJ2-7; TCRdb gives TRBD1 as the D gene, but with no DNA this cannot be confirmed. There are 15 residues in the CDR3. CDR1 and CDR2 from the germline V gene are SGHRS and YFSETQ. This CDR3 reads CASSYGIQGTHEQYF. Using reference TRBV5-1 and TRBJ2-7 for the parts outside the CDR3, the full variable domain is KAGVTQTPRYLIKTRGQQVTLSCSPISGHRSVSWYQQTPGQGLQFLFEYFSETQRNKGNFPGRFSGRQFSNSRSEMNVSTLELGDSALYLCASSYGIQGTHEQYFGPGTRLTVT.